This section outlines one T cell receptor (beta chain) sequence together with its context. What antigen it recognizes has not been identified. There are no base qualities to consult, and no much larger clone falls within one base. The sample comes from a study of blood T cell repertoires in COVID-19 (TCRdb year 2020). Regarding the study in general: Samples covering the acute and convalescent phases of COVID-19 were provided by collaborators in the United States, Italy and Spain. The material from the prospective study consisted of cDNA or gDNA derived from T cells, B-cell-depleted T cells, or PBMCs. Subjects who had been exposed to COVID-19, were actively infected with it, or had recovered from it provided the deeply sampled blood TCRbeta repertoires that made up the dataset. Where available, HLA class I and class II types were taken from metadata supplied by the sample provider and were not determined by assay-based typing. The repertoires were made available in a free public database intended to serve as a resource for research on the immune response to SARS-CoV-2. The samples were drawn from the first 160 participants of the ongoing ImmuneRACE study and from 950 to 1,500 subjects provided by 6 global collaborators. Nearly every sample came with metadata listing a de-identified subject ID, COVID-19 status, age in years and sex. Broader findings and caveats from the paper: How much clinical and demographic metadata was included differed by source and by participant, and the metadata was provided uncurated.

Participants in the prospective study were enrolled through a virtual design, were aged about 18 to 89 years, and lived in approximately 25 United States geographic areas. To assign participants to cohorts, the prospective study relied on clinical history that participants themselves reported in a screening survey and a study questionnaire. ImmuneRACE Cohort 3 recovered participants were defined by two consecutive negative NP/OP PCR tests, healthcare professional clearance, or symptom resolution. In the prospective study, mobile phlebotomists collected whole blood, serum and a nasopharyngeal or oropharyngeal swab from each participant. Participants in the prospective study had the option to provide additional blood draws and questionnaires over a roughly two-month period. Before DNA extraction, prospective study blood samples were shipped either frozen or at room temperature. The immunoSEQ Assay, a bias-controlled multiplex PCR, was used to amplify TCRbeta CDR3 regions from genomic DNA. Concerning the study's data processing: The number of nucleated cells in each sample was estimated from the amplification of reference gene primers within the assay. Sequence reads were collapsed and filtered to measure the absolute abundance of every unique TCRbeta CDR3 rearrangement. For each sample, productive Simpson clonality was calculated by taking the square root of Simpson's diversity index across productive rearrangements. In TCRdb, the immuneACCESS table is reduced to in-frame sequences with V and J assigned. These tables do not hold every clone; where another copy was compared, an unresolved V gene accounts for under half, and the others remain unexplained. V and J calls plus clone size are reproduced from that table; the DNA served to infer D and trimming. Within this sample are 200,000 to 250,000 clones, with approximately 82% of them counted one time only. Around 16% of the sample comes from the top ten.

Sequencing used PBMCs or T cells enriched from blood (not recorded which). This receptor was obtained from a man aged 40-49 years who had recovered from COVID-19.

The CDR3 protein: CASSVSGQGAEKLFF. The base sequence is TGTGCCAGCAGCGTGTCCGGACAGGGGGCTGAAAAACTGTTTTTT. The chain is encoded by TRBV9 joined to TRBJ1-4, with 11 bases in between that match TRBD1. The CDR3, from cysteine to phenylalanine, totals 15 residues. The entry retains the CDR3 DNA only, 45 bases that are in frame from base 1. V lost 2 bases and J lost 7 bases, and the count of bases not matched to a germline gene is 4. CDR1 SGDLS and CDR2 YYNGEE are derived from the germline V gene.